The TCR beta chain under discussion was sequenced for a study of cytomegalovirus exposure and HLA in healthy donors (dated by TCRdb to 2016 to 2017). For the study in its entirety: In an earlier analysis of approximately 500 of the donors, 276 Gb of sequence data and just under 120 million unique TCR beta sequences from roughly 190 million T cells were reported. HLA typing included class I and class II loci at four-digit resolution. The number of donors typed differed by locus, with 629-630 for A, B, C, DRB1 and DQB1, around 560 for DQA1, under 610 for DPA1, and under 490 for DPB1. To decide whether each TCR beta V gene segment behaved as functional or pseudogenic, an earlier analysis of 587 of the donors relied on high-throughput TCR beta sequencing. A later analysis re-examined previously published TCR beta repertoires from 610 or so donors and added high-resolution HLA genotyping to investigate patterns of TCR occurrence. High-throughput TCR immunosequencing, statistical association of individual TCRs with disease status, and machine learning were combined to predict cytomegalovirus infection status. A later genetic analysis took genome-wide SNP genotypes for about three fifths of the 666 donors and used that subset as a discovery cohort. Along with the roughly 610-subject first cohort, a separate validation cohort of approximately 110 different subjects was used. Because of strong linkage in the cohort, a few DR-DQ haplotypes were treated as single units for association and clustering. Alongside the repertoire data, information on donor age, sex, ethnicity and CMV serostatus was compiled. The aim of the study was to test whether cataloging public T cell receptors could identify signatures of past pathogen exposure. The genetic ancestry cluster associated with self-reported Caucasian donors included roughly 84% of the approximately 430 genotyped donors. Among about 370 genotyped donors of the cohort, an average of approximately 200,000 unique TCR beta nucleotide sequences was sequenced per donor, of which about 20% were non-productive. An early release covering more than 500 HLA-typed donors comprised about 290 gigabases of sequencing data and approximately 85 million unique TCR sequences. Using immunosequencing, the study profiled T cell repertoires from around 680 subjects and related those repertoires to cytomegalovirus serostatus. Every discovery cohort repertoire had been produced on one sequencing platform. Rather than using new phenotypic data, the later analysis identified candidate immune exposures from TCR beta sequences and from how often those sequences occurred across donors. Overall results and qualifications from the work: In an earlier analysis of some 550 of the donors, most TCR beta V segments were observed in productive rearrangements about 90% or about 30% of the time, broadly matching IMGT annotations. A total of about 150 TCR beta chains were listed by the study as associated with cytomegalovirus. In this cohort, only TCR beta chains were sequenced, and detectable features were limited by the absence of alpha or paired-chain data. A further reported finding was that TCR beta sequences accurately predicted the HLA-A and HLA-B alleles for most subjects in the first cohort. Because HLA typing was missing for some donors at each locus, association tests included only the typed subset. Some IMGT-functional V segments, including TRBV6-2 and TRBV6-3, could not be distinguished by the 87-base-pair reads and were therefore excluded. Cytomegalovirus status was reported to be diagnosed by the classifier with high specificity and sensitivity in both the original and validation cohorts. A few of the identified cytomegalovirus-associated TCR beta chains were confirmed in vitro to be specific for cytomegalovirus antigens. According to a later genetic analysis, donors in an Asian-associated ancestry cluster had fewer N-insertions in productive TCRs than the approximately 610-donor mean. In a later genetic analysis, a missense DCLRE1C variant was associated with V-gene and J-gene trimming of TCR beta chains, and the association was replicated in an independent cohort. Linkage disequilibrium might explain the correlated functional status among segregating V segments, but an unknown experimental factor could not be ruled out. Because counts were too low, 15 to 20 rarely observed V segments, including chromosome 9 orphons, were excluded from the earlier analysis of under 650 of the donors. The presence/absence analyses assumed that sequencing depth was roughly uniform across donors, and that assumption may not be true. When HLA alleles, especially DR and DQ, strongly co-occurred, TCR associations were difficult to assign to individual alleles. Compared with equally common non-associated chains, HLA-associated TCR beta chains in a later analysis were more clonally expanded and had lower generation probabilities. According to the authors, the approach could potentially be generalized to other disease states and immunological phenotypes. While some public TCRs were present in many individuals, most TCR sequences turned up only very rarely across donors. The sequencing pipeline was judged likely to have produced a cluster of highly shared sequence variants as a technical artifact. A later analysis found that most CMV-associated TCR beta chains appeared HLA-restricted, with HLA associations seemingly driven largely by CMV exposure. Specific HLA alleles were associated with 15,000 to 20,000 TCR beta sequences at a false discovery rate of 0.05 in a later analysis. For the cohort, immune exposure information was limited to CMV serostatus. Several of the top co-occurrence clusters appeared to be linked to parvovirus B19, influenza, CMV and Epstein-Barr virus, according to a later analysis. In a later analysis, TCR association rates were found to vary across HLA loci, with the most associated TCRs seen for DRB1 alleles and the fewest for HLA-C alleles.

The library was produced with the immunoSEQ multiplex PCR assay. For the multiplex PCR, a mixture combining 60 forward primers for TCR Vbeta segments and 13 reverse primers for TCR Jbeta segments was used. A multiplex PCR assay on genomic DNA amplified the CDR3 region of rearranged TCR beta genes. Amplified TCR beta libraries were sequenced as 87-base-pair reads on the Illumina HiSeq System. Per the original workflow: Across the 500 to 850 repertoires, a later analysis counted 80 million or so unique TCR beta chains, about 10 million of which were shared by at least two donors. A nearest-neighbor algorithm error-corrected the raw reads and collapsed the reads into unique sequences, merging closely related sequences to remove PCR and sequencing errors. To assign V, D and J gene segments, CDR3 sequences were aligned to IMGT reference sequences. For a sequence to be retained, a match of at least six nucleotides to both a V gene segment and a J gene segment was required. A rearrangement counted as productive if the CDR3 had no stop codons and remained in frame with V and J, and every other rearrangement counted as non-productive. CDR3 was defined by IMGT convention, running from the second conserved V-encoded cysteine to the conserved J-encoded phenylalanine. In an earlier analysis of roughly 610 of the donors, sequences lacking an unambiguous match to a single V gene segment were excluded. In an earlier analysis of several hundred of the donors, a V segment was called functional when productive rearrangements were above 56.7%, and segregating when the standard deviation between donors exceeded 5%. A statistical classification framework was developed to diagnose cytomegalovirus status using the catalog of TCR beta chain sequences. A later analysis assigned V and J genes by comparing TCR nucleotide sequences with IMGT/GENE-DB human TR gene sequences. In a later analysis, CDR3 sequences and most-parsimonious VDJ recombination scenarios were assigned using the TCRdist pipeline. In a later analysis, every TCR beta chain was defined by the combination of its CDR3 amino acid sequence and its V-gene family, and reads without a unique V-gene family were dropped. In a later analysis, around 600 highly shared, low-generation-probability nucleotide sequences were removed to address suspected cross-contamination and a sequencing artifact. In a later analysis, a clonal expansion index for each public chain was calculated from normalized within-repertoire ranks of inferred template counts. In a later analysis, generation probabilities were computed with a VDJ recombination model fitted to out-of-frame rearrangements, and the resulting probabilities were checked against IGoR. In a later analysis, hypergeometric tests were used to score TCR-TCR, TCR-HLA and TCR-CMV co-occurrence, with a repertoire-size bias correction applied to TCR pairs. False discovery rates were estimated in a later analysis by permuting HLA or CMV assignments 20 times. In a later analysis, co-occurring TCRs were grouped using DBSCAN, with TCRdist sequence similarity added in when clustering inside HLA-allele-positive subsets. For co-occurrence clustering, repertoires with fewer than 30,000 or more than 120,000 public chains were excluded, along with roughly 5 repertoires with anomalous nucleotide sharing. In TCRdb, the immuneACCESS table is reduced to in-frame sequences with V and J assigned. These tables do not hold every clone; where another copy was compared, an unresolved V gene accounts for under half, and the others remain unexplained. The V and J calls and clone size are taken from that table; D and trimming were inferred from the DNA. The table for this sample lists about 100,000 clones; about 86% of them were counted only once. The ten biggest clones cover around 4.2% of the sample.

The germline V and J ends show losses of 0 bases and 4 bases respectively, and no gene match explains 1 base of the junction. From a lookup of the germline V gene, CDR1 and CDR2 are LGHNT and FRNRAP. The CDR3 holds 15 amino acids from the cysteine to the phenylalanine. Solely the CDR3 DNA is kept, with 45 bases framed from the first base. A remark on this clone: It has no known antigen specificity. No much larger clonotype is one base removed from it; base qualities were not supplied.

The cohort consisted of approximately 670 healthy bone marrow donors. At the time of sampling, all cohort members were nominally healthy, though unrecorded immune exposures were likely present. The donor tested CMV seropositive, placing the donor among the roughly 270 seropositive members of the cohort. Each donor provided a peripheral blood sample, and peripheral blood mononuclear cells were used for TCR beta sequencing. The Qiagen DNeasy Blood Extraction Kit was used to extract genomic DNA from the blood cell samples. Recombination connected TRBV12-5 to TRBJ2-2; TRBD1 agrees with 8 junctional bases. This TCR was sampled from a woman between 65 and 79 years old in good health and CMV-seropositive. Input material: PBMCs. The DNA is as follows: TGTGCTAGTGGTTTGGTGACAGGGGTCACCGGGGAGCTGTTTTTT. Its product reads: CASGLVTGVTGELFF.